Below are 17 T cell receptor beta chains sequenced from a single sample in a study of identifying expanded T cells in peripheral blood. Libraries were prepared by immunoSEQ multiplex PCR; TCRdb keeps only in-frame clonotypes and omits some of them. The profile shows about 58,000 clones, more than 70% of them singletons. Sequencing was done on a sample of blood. The receptors originated from a person between 18 and 75 years old in good health.

The chain combines TRBV5-4 with TRBJ1-2; D gene ambiguous. CDR1 is SGHNT, CDR2 YYREEE, per germline (reference sequence). V was clipped by 5 bases and J by 7 bases, with 15 bases between them. The CDR3 spans 13 residues. CDR3 in DNA: TGTGCCAGCAGTTTTGACGGCAGCGGTGGCTACACCTTC. The encoded protein is CASSFDGSGGYTF.

The chain links TRBV7-2 to TRBJ2-1; TRBD2 matches 8 bases. V lost 5 bases, J lost 10 bases, and 16 bases stayed unmatched. Germline V CDR1 and CDR2: SGHTA, FQGNSA. The CDR3 covers 16 residues. CDR3 in amino acids: CASSPRRAGAPTEQFF. DNA for the CDR3: TGTGCCAGCAGCCCCCGCAGAGCGGGGGCCCCCACGGAGCAGTTCTTC. Full variable domain (outside the CDR3, taken from reference TRBV7-2 and TRBJ2-1): GAGVSQSPSNKVTEKGKDVELRCDPISGHTALYWYRQSLGQGLEFLIYFQGNSAPDKSGLPSDRFSAERTGGSVSTLTIQRTQQEDSAVYLCASSPRRAGAPTEQFFGPGTRLTVL.

The chain joins TRBV7-9 to TRBJ2-7; 10 nucleotides agree with TRBD2. CDR3 size: 17 residues. The germline CDR1 and CDR2 sequences are SEHNR and FQNEAQ (reference sequence). Trimming at V came to 4 bases and at J to 1 base, leaving 10 bases not matched to a gene. CDR3 DNA sequence: TGTGCCAGCAGCTCCCAATCCGGGACTAGCGCTTCCTACGAGCAGTACTTC. Protein product: CASSSQSGTSASYEQYF.

This chain links TRBV2 with TRBJ2-3, with 8 bases matching TRBD2. Germline assignment: CDR1 SNHLY and CDR2 FYNNEI. V gave up 3 bases and J gave up 4 bases; unmatched junction bases: 3. The CDR3 is 14 residues long. The CDR3 nucleotides are TGTGCCAGCAGTGACCCGGGAGGGTCAGATACGCAGTATTTT. Amino acid sequence: CASSDPGGSDTQYF.

The chain is built from TRBV5-1 and TRBJ2-1; 7 bases match TRBD1. The junction had 5 bases not matched to a gene; V was cut back by 1 base and J by 4 bases. This CDR3 contains 15 residues. Germline loops: CDR1 SGHRS, CDR2 YFSETQ. CDR3 protein: CASSLSTGFYNEQFF. CDR3 DNA sequence: TGCGCCAGCAGCTTGTCGACAGGGTTTTACAATGAGCAGTTCTTC.

The chain employs TRBV20-1 and TRBJ1-1, with unresolved D. Trimming cost V 3 bases and J 11 bases, with 13 bases left between them. CDR3 length equals 11 residues. The V gene's germline CDR1 is DFQATT and CDR2 SNEGSKA (reference sequence). CDR3 sequence: CSASMSGPAFF. Written as DNA, the CDR3 is TGCAGTGCTAGTATGTCAGGTCCTGCTTTCTTT.

The chain has TRBV28 and TRBJ1-5, with a possible D match to TRBD1 (5 bases). Germline V gives CDR1 MDHEN, CDR2 SYDVKM. Trimming took 6 bases from V and 5 from J, leaving 14 bases between them. This CDR3 has 14 amino acids. CDR3 in DNA: TGTGCCAGCAGACTCGACAGTAAATATCAGCCCCAGCATTTT. Translating gives CASRLDSKYQPQHF.

The chain recombines TRBV5-1 with TRBJ1-1; 8 nucleotides line up with TRBD1. J was trimmed by 2 bases and V by 3 bases; bases with no gene match: 3. The CDR3 covers 14 residues. Germline CDR1 and CDR2: SGHRS and YFSETQ. The CDR3 loop reads CASSYGQGNTEAFF. The DNA for the CDR3 is TGCGCCAGCAGCTACGGACAGGGTAACACTGAAGCTTTCTTT.

The chain joins TRBV30 to TRBJ2-1; possibly TRBD2 for D (5 bases). Trimming cost V 0 bases and J 14 bases, with 14 bases left between them. CDR3 length: 12 residues. The germline V gene encodes CDR1 GTSNPN and CDR2 SVGIG (reference sequence). The CDR3: CAWSVPGQAEFF. For the CDR3, the DNA is TGTGCCTGGAGTGTTCCGGGCCAAGCGGAGTTCTTC. Together with reference TRBV30 and TRBJ2-1, the CDR3 gives the full variable domain: SQTIHQWPATLVQPVGSPLSLECTVEGTSNPNLYWYRQAAGRGLQLLFYSVGIGQISSEVPQNLSASRPQDRQFILSSKKLLLSDSGFYLCAWSVPGQAEFFGPGTRLTVL.

J is TRBJ2-4 and V is TRBV5-1; TRBD2 agrees at 9 bases. Trimming removed 5 bases from V and 8 bases from J; junction bases left unmatched: 8. Per the germline V gene, CDR1 is SGHRS and CDR2 is YFSETQ. The CDR3 runs to 14 residues. CDR3 residues: CASSPGTSHDIQYF. The DNA of the CDR3 is TGCGCCAGCAGTCCCGGGACTAGCCATGACATTCAGTACTTC.

The V and J genes are TRBV19 and TRBJ1-5, with D possibly matching TRBD1 (6 bases). The germline gives CDR1 LNHDA, CDR2 SQIVND (reference sequence). This CDR3 comprises 15 residues. V shed 7 bases and J shed 6 bases, with 19 bases lying between them. CDR3 residues: CASTSPRQVGQPQHF. CDR3 sequence (DNA): TGTGCCAGTACCTCGCCTCGACAGGTGGGTCAGCCCCAGCATTTT.

The gene calls are TRBV18 and TRBJ2-3, with TRBD1 matching over 9 bases. Trimming took 4 bases from V and 6 from J; bases not matched to a gene: 5. This CDR3 has 14 amino acids. Looked up from germline, CDR1 is KGHSH and CDR2 is LQKENI. Here the CDR3 reads CASSLTGGSDTQYF. The CDR3 bases are TGTGCCAGCTCACTCACAGGGGGCTCGGATACGCAGTATTTT.

The rearrangement uses TRBV15 and TRBJ2-5; 9 bases match TRBD1. The germline V gene has CDR1 LNHNV and CDR2 YYDKDF (reference sequence). Trimming cost V 9 bases and J 3 bases; bases outside gene matches: 5. CDR3 size: 13 residues. The CDR3 protein is CATGRQGEETQYF. The CDR3 DNA follows: TGTGCCACAGGAAGACAGGGGGAAGAGACCCAGTACTTC.

The chain recombines TRBV7-2 with TRBJ2-5; D may be TRBD2 (7 bases). The germline CDR1 and CDR2 sequences are SGHTA and FQGNSA. This CDR3 spans 15 amino acids. V lost 1 base and J 4 bases, leaving 13 bases between the germline ends. The chain's CDR3 is CASSLVGGPAETQYF. The CDR3 bases are TGTGCCAGCAGCTTAGTCGGGGGGCCCGCAGAGACCCAGTACTTC.

The rearrangement uses TRBV9 and TRBJ1-2, with D possibly being TRBD1 (5 bases). CDR3 length equals 13 residues. Looked up from germline, CDR1 is SGDLS and CDR2 is YYNGEE. The V and J ends lost 4 bases and 8 bases respectively, with 15 bases between them. CDR3 in DNA: TGTGCCAGCAGCTTGCTGGGGGGGTCCGGCTACACCTTC. It specifies CASSLLGGSGYTF.

Here the CDR3 DNA reads TGTGCCAGCAGCGGGGGGCTAGCGCCTAGCACAGATACGCAGTATTTT. It specifies CASSGGLAPSTDTQYF. The rearrangement joins TRBV9 to TRBJ2-3, with D perhaps given as TRBD1 or TRBD2 (6 bases each). The germline V and J ends were trimmed by 3 bases and 0 bases, with 14 bases remaining between them. CDR3 size: 16 residues. The germline V gene has CDR1 SGDLS and CDR2 YYNGEE.

The gene calls are TRBV5-1 and TRBJ2-2, with TRBD2 matching over 10 bases. The CDR3 has 17 residues. J gave up 6 bases and V 2 bases, and 10 bases lay outside the gene matches. Germline V gives CDR1 SGHRS, CDR2 YFSETQ. The CDR3 sequence is CASSLPSGGAVAGELFF. The CDR3 nucleotides are TGCGCCAGCAGCTTACCCAGCGGGGGGGCCGTGGCCGGGGAGCTGTTTTTT. Based on the CDR3 plus reference TRBV5-1 and TRBJ2-2, the full variable domain is KAGVTQTPRYLIKTRGQQVTLSCSPISGHRSVSWYQQTPGQGLQFLFEYFSETQRNKGNFPGRFSGRQFSNSRSEMNVSTLELGDSALYLCASSLPSGGAVAGELFFGEGSRLTVL.